A single sample gave rise to the 19 T cell receptor beta chains below, sequenced in a study of persistence of HIV-infected CD4 T cells. No antigen is known for these receptors. Nonspecific anti-CD3/anti-CD28 bead stimulation represents the broad CD4+ T cell repertoire. Responding CD4+ T cells were sorted by upregulation of both CD40 ligand and CD69. Sequencing used immunoSEQ version 4 in survey mode. Repertoires were generated with immunoSEQ multiplex PCR, while TCRdb's copy carries only in-frame clones and drops some. The table includes 35,000 to 50,000 clones, roughly 90% detected once. This material consisted of CD4+ T cells sorted from PBMCs after roughly 17-hour stimulation, taken from a patient who received antiretroviral therapy. The receptors come from an adult man with HIV who was CMV-seropositive.

The gene calls are TRBV7-3 and TRBJ2-1, with D perhaps TRBD1 (6 bases). The germline CDR1 and CDR2 sequences are SGHTA and FQGTGA. The CDR3 spans 13 residues. V shed 2 bases and J shed 9 bases, with 11 bases lying between them. The CDR3 sequence is CASSLGIGGEQFF. DNA of the CDR3: TGTGCCAGCAGCTTAGGAATAGGGGGTGAGCAGTTCTTC.

The J gene is TRBJ1-1, the V gene TRBV7-9; a weak D match, TRBD1 (5 bases). This CDR3 comprises 14 residues. Between the trimmed V and J ends, which lost 5 bases and 5 bases, there was a span of 15 bases. Germline CDR1 reads SEHNR; CDR2 reads FQNEAQ (reference sequence). In DNA, the CDR3 is TGTGCCAGCAGCGCAGGTGGGGGAAATACTGAAGCTTTCTTT. Translating gives CASSAGGGNTEAFF.

On this clone: Distinct nucleotide sequences in the sample also encode this CDR3. J is TRBJ1-4 and V is TRBV19; D not certain. There are 14 residues in the CDR3. In germline, CDR1 is LNHDA, CDR2 SQIVND (reference sequence). Trimming removed 5 bases from V and 0 bases from J, with 7 bases in between. CDR3 region: CASSPTATNEKLFF. For the CDR3, the DNA is TGTGCCAGTAGTCCCACAGCAACTAATGAAAAACTGTTTTTT.

The CDR3 DNA follows: TGTGCCACCAGCAGAGAAAGACTCGGCTTAGCCAAAAACATTCAGTACTTC. Amino acid sequence: CATSRERLGLAKNIQYF. The chain couples TRBV15 to TRBJ2-4; no reliable D call. Germline V gives CDR1 LNHNV, CDR2 YYDKDF (reference sequence). This CDR3 spans 17 amino acids. Trimming shortened V by 0 bases and J by 0 bases, and 12 bases separated the two germline ends.

The chain uses TRBV6-5 and TRBJ1-2; 7 nucleotides align to TRBD1. Germline-derived CDR1 and CDR2 are MNHEY and SVGAGI. The CDR3 runs to 13 residues. J was trimmed by 3 bases and V by 6 bases; bases with no gene match: 4. The CDR3 loop reads CASRLDRDYGYTF. CDR3 bases: TGTGCCAGCAGGCTAGACAGGGACTATGGCTACACCTTC.

The V call is TRBV5-1, the J call TRBJ1-2; possible D gene TRBD1, 6 bases. V lost 1 base and J 5 bases, leaving 12 bases between the germline ends. The CDR3 loop spans 14 amino acids. The germline CDR1 and CDR2 sequences are SGHRS and YFSETQ. In nucleotides, the CDR3 is TGCGCCAGCAGCTTGTCAGGGGATGGATATGGCTACACCTTC. This encodes CASSLSGDGYGYTF.

The chain joins TRBV24-1 to TRBJ2-7; D perhaps matches TRBD1 (5 bases). The V end lost 2 bases, the J end lost 5 bases, and 15 bases lay between the germline ends. This CDR3 contains 15 residues. The germline V gene encodes CDR1 KGHDR and CDR2 SFDVKD. The CDR3 sequence: CATSDSQGRVDEQYF. The CDR3 DNA follows: TGTGCCACCAGTGATTCCCAGGGTAGAGTCGACGAGCAGTACTTC.

This clone was counted once. The chain recombines TRBV19 with TRBJ2-1, with unresolved D. V was trimmed by 3 bases and J by 4 bases, leaving 10 bases between them. From germline, CDR1 is LNHDA and CDR2 SQIVND (reference sequence). The CDR3 totals 14 residues. CDR3 nucleotide sequence: TGTGCCAGTAGTATGGGCCAGAGTTACAATGAGCAGTTCTTC. Its protein product is CASSMGQSYNEQFF.

V gene TRBV19 combines with J gene TRBJ1-2; D is unclear. Trimming shortened V by 6 bases and J by 4 bases, and 21 bases separated the two germline ends. Germline loops: CDR1 LNHDA, CDR2 SQIVND (reference sequence). The CDR3 has 16 residues. The CDR3 protein is CASSPSERRGLYGYTF. CDR3 nucleotides: TGTGCCAGTAGCCCCAGCGAGCGGCGGGGTCTCTATGGCTACACCTTC.

This clone was picked up one time. The chain employs TRBV5-1 and TRBJ1-4; maybe TRBD1 (6 bases). V was shortened by 7 bases and J by 1 base, with 11 bases between the two germline ends. The CDR3 has 14 amino acids. Germline V lookup: CDR1 SGHRS, CDR2 YFSETQ. The CDR3 nucleotides read TGCGCCAGCGGAAAGACAGGAACTAATGAAAAACTGTTTTTT. Its protein product is CASGKTGTNEKLFF.

V and J are TRBV19 and TRBJ1-1; D gene ambiguous. In germline, CDR1 is LNHDA, CDR2 SQIVND (reference sequence). The V gene lost 7 bases and the J gene lost 10 bases, with 31 bases spanning the gap. The CDR3 has 17 residues. Written as DNA, the CDR3 is TGTGCCAGTACCGACGAGGCAGGACCCGTGGAGCTTTTTGGAGCTTTCTTT. Protein product: CASTDEAGPVELFGAFF.

The chain recombines TRBV5-1 with TRBJ2-1; D is perhaps TRBD1 (6 bases). V lost 6 bases, J lost 1 base, and 8 bases lay in between. The CDR3 is 13 residues long. Looked up from germline, CDR1 is SGHRS and CDR2 is YFSETQ. CDR3 nucleotide sequence: TGCGCCAGCACTAGGGGGTCCTACAATGAGCAGTTCTTC. As protein: CASTRGSYNEQFF. The whole variable domain, remainder taken from reference TRBV5-1 and TRBJ2-1, is KAGVTQTPRYLIKTRGQQVTLSCSPISGHRSVSWYQQTPGQGLQFLFEYFSETQRNKGNFPGRFSGRQFSNSRSEMNVSTLELGDSALYLCASTRGSYNEQFFGPGTRLTVL.

This clone occurred a few times. The chain links TRBV10-1 to TRBJ1-1, with 8 positions matching TRBD1. The CDR3 covers 16 residues. V shed 2 bases and J 1 base; nucleotides not matched to a gene: 6. Germline V gives CDR1 WNHNN, CDR2 SYGVQD (reference sequence). The CDR3 DNA follows: TGCGCCAGCAGTGAGCCGGGACAGGCGGGGAACACTGAAGCTTTCTTT. It is translated as CASSEPGQAGNTEAFF.

Here the CDR3 reads CASSFSGTGSEQFF. CDR3 coding DNA: TGTGCCAGCAGCTTTTCCGGGACAGGAAGCGAGCAGTTCTTC. The rearrangement uses TRBV7-9 and TRBJ2-1, with 8 positions matching TRBD1. CDR3 length equals 14 residues. Germline lookup yields CDR1 SEHNR and CDR2 FQNEAQ (reference sequence). V shed 3 bases, J shed 10 bases, and the junction held 8 bases outside the gene matches.

The V gene is TRBV5-1, the J gene TRBJ2-7; 10 bases are shared with TRBD1. V shed 3 bases and J 1 base; nucleotides not matched to a gene: 7. Germline CDR1 is SGHRS and CDR2 is YFSETQ. The CDR3 has 16 residues. CDR3 DNA: TGCGCCAGCAGCTCCGAACCGGGACAGGGGTCCTACGAGCAGTACTTC. This encodes CASSSEPGQGSYEQYF.

CDR3 sequence reads: CASSLEGELAKNIQYF. The CDR3 bases are TGTGCCAGCAGTTTGGAGGGTGAACTAGCCAAAAACATTCAGTACTTC. The chain has TRBV6-5 and TRBJ2-4; D might be TRBD2 (6 bases). CDR3 length: 16 residues. Germline assignment: CDR1 MNHEY and CDR2 SVGAGI. V lost 4 bases and J lost 0, with 13 bases in between.

CDR3 loop: CASSVAYSSEPYEQYF. The DNA of the CDR3 is TGTGCCAGCAGCGTAGCCTACTCTTCGGAACCCTACGAGCAGTACTTC. The genes are TRBV9 and TRBJ2-7; D unclear. Per the germline V gene, CDR1 is SGDLS and CDR2 is YYNGEE. Deletions cut 0 bases from V and 2 bases from J, with 15 bases between. The CDR3 contains 16 residues.

V usage is TRBV28 and J usage is TRBJ1-1; TRBD1 matches at 7 bases. The V and J ends lost 5 bases and 2 bases, in that order; junction bases with no gene match: 8. CDR3 length: 15 residues. Germline V lookup: CDR1 MDHEN, CDR2 SYDVKM. In DNA, the CDR3 is TGTGCCAGCAGTGGGAGGGGGACAGCAAACACTGAAGCTTTCTTT. Residues: CASSGRGTANTEAFF.

This clone was seen more than once but under ten times. The chain carries TRBV3-1 (or the pseudogene TRBV3-2) and TRBJ1-2; 7 bases fit TRBD1. This CDR3 region has 16 residues. V shed 4 bases, J shed 4 bases, and the junction held 12 bases outside the gene matches. CDR1 is LGHDT and CDR2 is YNNKEL in the germline V gene (reference sequence). This chain's CDR3 is CASSRRGAEGRYGYTF. CDR3 sequence (DNA): TGTGCCAGCAGCCGCAGGGGGGCGGAAGGTCGCTATGGCTACACCTTC.